The 9 T cell receptor beta chains listed next were all sequenced from one sample in a study of PD-L1 blockade in urothelial cancer. Data came from immunoSEQ multiplex PCR; TCRdb stores just in-frame clones and leaves some out. This sample yields tens of thousands of clones, of which 60% to 80% are seen a single time; 3.6% belongs to the top ten. Specimen: PBMCs, collected around atezolizumab (anti-PD-L1) treatment. Receptor source: a man between 70 and 80 years old with urothelial cancer.

The chain has TRBV10-3 and TRBJ2-7; possibly TRBD1 for D (6 bases). V was trimmed by 6 bases and J by 2 bases, leaving 11 bases between them. Germline CDR1 is ENHRY and CDR2 is SYGVKD. CDR3 length equals 13 residues. The CDR3 nucleotides read TGTGCCATCAGCCGGACAGTACCCTACGAGCAGTACTTC. It encodes CAISRTVPYEQYF.

V is TRBV6-5 and J is TRBJ2-5, with TRBD1 as a possible D gene (6 bases). Germline V gene sequence: CDR1 MNHEY, CDR2 SVGAGI. This CDR3 is built from 16 residues. Trimming removed 3 bases from V and 0 bases from J, with 14 bases in between. CDR3 nucleotide sequence: TGTGCCAGCAGTTATAATGGACAGAAGTACCAAGAGACCCAGTACTTC. It encodes CASSYNGQKYQETQYF.

The V and J genes are TRBV5-1 and TRBJ2-7, with D uncertain. CDR3 size: 15 residues. CDR1 and CDR2 (germline): SGHRS, YFSETQ. V was shortened by 1 base and J by 7 bases, with 18 bases between the two germline ends. This chain's CDR3 is CASSLLDSSIGEQYF. The CDR3 bases are TGCGCCAGCAGCTTGTTGGATAGCTCGATCGGGGAGCAGTACTTC.

The J gene is TRBJ2-5, the V gene TRBV11-2, with 12 bases lining up with TRBD2. The length of the CDR3 is 16 residues. The germline V gene has CDR1 SGHAT and CDR2 FQNNGV. V dropped 5 bases and J dropped 6; count of bases not matched to a gene: 10. The CDR3 sequence is CASSALAGGRGKTQYF. The CDR3 DNA sequence: TGTGCCAGCAGCGCGCTAGCGGGGGGGCGGGGAAAGACCCAGTACTTC.

The rearrangement joins TRBV25-1 to TRBJ1-3; D is unresolved. The CDR3 consists of 12 residues. Germline V gene data show CDR1 as MGHDK and CDR2 as SYGVNS. The V gene lost 3 bases and the J gene lost 4 bases, with 4 bases spanning the gap. The CDR3 coding sequence is TGTGCCAGCAGTGACCGGGGAAACACCATATATTTT. Its protein product is CASSDRGNTIYF. The full variable domain, completed using reference TRBV25-1 and TRBJ1-3, is EADIYQTPRYLVIGTGKKITLECSQTMGHDKMYWYQQDPGMELHLIHYSYGVNSTEKGDLSSESTVSRIRTEHFPLTLESARPSHTSQYLCASSDRGNTIYFGEGSWLTVV.

This chain links TRBV25-1 with TRBJ2-7, with D possibly TRBD2 on 5 matching bases. The CDR3 spans 15 residues. V dropped 1 base and J dropped 0 bases, with 10 bases sitting between them. Germline V gene sequence: CDR1 MGHDK, CDR2 SYGVNS. CDR3 DNA sequence: TGTGCCAGCAGTGAATCTTGGACTTCCTCCTACGAGCAGTACTTC. It is translated as CASSESWTSSYEQYF.

The rearrangement uses TRBV28 and TRBJ2-1, with 9 nucleotides matching TRBD2. CDR3 length: 14 amino acids. Germline V gives CDR1 MDHEN, CDR2 SYDVKM. The V and J ends lost 8 bases and 7 bases, in that order; junction bases with no gene match: 9. For the CDR3, the DNA is TGTGCCAGCGAAGTAGCGGGAGCCGTTAATGAGCAGTTCTTC. This sequence encodes CASEVAGAVNEQFF.

The rearrangement joins TRBV11-1 to TRBJ2-7; no reliable D call. Germline V gives CDR1 SGHAT, CDR2 FQDESV (reference sequence). Trimming cost V 2 bases and J 0 bases, with 11 bases left between them. The CDR3 has 15 amino acids. The DNA of the CDR3 is TGTGCCAGCAGCTTATATGGTTGGAGCTCCTACGAGCAGTACTTC. The encoded protein is CASSLYGWSSYEQYF.

J is TRBJ2-7 and V is TRBV7-9; D is unresolved. There are 11 residues in the CDR3. The germline gives CDR1 SEHNR, CDR2 FQNEAQ (reference sequence). The ends were cut back, 4 bases at V and 3 bases at J, with 4 bases in the middle. The CDR3 nucleotides read TGTGCCAGCAGCTCCCTCTACGAGCAGTACTTC. It yields the protein CASSSLYEQYF. The whole variable domain, remainder taken from reference TRBV7-9 and TRBJ2-7, is DTGVSQNPRHKITKRGQNVTFRCDPISEHNRLYWYRQTLGQGPEFLTYFQNEAQLEKSRLLSDRFSAERPKGSFSTLEIQRTEQGDSAMYLCASSSLYEQYFGPGTRLTVT.